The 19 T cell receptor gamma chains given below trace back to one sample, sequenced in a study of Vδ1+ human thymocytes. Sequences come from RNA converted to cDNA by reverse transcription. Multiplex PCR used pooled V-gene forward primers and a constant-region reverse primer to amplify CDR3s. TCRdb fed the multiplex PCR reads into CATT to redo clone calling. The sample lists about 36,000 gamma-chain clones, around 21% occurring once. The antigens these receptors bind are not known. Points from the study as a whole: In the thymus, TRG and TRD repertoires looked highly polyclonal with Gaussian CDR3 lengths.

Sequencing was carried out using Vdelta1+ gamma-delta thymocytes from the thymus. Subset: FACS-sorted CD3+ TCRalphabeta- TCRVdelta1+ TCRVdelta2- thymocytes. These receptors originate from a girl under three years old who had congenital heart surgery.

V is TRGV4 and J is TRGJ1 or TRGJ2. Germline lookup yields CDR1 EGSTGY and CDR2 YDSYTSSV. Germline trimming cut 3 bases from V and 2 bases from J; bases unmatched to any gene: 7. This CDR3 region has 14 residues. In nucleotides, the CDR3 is TGTGCCACCTGGGATAGGGCTTATTATTATAAGAAACTCTTT. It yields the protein CATWDRAYYYKKLF.

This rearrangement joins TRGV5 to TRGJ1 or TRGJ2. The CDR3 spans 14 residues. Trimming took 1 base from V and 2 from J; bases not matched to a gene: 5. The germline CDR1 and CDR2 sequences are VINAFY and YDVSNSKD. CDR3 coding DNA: TGTGCCACCTGGGACAGCGAATATTATTATAAGAAACTCTTT. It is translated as CATWDSEYYYKKLF.

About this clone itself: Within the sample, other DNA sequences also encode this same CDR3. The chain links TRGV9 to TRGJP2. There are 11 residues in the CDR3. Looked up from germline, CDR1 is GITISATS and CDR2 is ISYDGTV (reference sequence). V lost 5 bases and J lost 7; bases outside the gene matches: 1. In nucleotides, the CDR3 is TGTGCCTTGTGGGTTGATTGGATCAAGACGTTT. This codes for CALWVDWIKTF.

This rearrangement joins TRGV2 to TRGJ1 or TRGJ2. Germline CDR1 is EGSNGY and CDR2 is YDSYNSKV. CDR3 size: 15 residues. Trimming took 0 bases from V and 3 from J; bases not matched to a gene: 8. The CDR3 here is CATWDGLTTYYKKLF. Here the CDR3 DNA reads TGTGCCACCTGGGACGGGCTAACGACTTATTATAAGAAACTCTTT.

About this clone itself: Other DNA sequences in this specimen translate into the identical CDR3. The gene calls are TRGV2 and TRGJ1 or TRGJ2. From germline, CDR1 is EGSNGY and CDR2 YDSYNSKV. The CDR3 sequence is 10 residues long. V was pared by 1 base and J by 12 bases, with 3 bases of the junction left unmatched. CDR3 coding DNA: TGTGCCACCTGGGACGGACTGAAACTCTTT. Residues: CATWDGLKLF.

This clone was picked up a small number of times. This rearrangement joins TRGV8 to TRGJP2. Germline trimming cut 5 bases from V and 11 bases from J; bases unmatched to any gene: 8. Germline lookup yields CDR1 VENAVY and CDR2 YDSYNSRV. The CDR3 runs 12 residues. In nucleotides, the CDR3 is TGTGCCACCTGGGCGGGGTACTGGATCAAGACGTTT. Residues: CATWAGYWIKTF.

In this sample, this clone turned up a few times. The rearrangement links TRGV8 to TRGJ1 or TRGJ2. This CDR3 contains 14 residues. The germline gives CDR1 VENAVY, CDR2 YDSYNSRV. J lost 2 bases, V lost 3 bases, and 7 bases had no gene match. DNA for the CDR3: TGTGCCACCTGGGATCGGCCGGATTATTATAAGAAACTCTTT. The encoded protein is CATWDRPDYYKKLF.

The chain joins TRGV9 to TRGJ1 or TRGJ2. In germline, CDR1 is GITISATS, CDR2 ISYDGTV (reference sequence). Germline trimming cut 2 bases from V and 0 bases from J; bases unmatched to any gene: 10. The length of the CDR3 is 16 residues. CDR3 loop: CALWEAHTENYYKKLF. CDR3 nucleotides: TGTGCCTTGTGGGAGGCACATACCGAGAATTATTATAAGAAACTCTTT.

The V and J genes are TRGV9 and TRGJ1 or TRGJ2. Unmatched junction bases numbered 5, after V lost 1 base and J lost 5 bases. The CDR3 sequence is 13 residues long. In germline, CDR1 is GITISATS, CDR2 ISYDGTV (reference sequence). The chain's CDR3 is CALWEVTHYKKLF. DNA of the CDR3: TGTGCCTTGTGGGAGGTCACTCATTATAAGAAACTCTTT.

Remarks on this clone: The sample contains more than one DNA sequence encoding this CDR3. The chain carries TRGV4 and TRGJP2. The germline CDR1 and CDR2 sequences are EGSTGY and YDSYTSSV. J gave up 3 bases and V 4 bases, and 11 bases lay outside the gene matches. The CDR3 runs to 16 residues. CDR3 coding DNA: TGTGCCACCTGGGACGGACCTGGGGGTAGTGATTGGATCAAGACGTTT. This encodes CATWDGPGGSDWIKTF.

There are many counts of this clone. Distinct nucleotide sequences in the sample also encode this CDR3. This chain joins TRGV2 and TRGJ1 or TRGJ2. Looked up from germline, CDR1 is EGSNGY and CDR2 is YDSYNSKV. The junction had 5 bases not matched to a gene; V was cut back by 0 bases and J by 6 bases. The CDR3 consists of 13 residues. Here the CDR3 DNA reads TGTGCCACCTGGGACGGGCGGTGTTATAAGAAACTCTTT. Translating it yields CATWDGRCYKKLF.

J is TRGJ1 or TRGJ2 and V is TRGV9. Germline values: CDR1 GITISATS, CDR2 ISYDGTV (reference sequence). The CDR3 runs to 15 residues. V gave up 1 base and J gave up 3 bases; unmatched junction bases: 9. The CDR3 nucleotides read TGTGCCTTGTGGGAGGTTCACAGCTTTTATTATAAGAAACTCTTT. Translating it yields CALWEVHSFYYKKLF.

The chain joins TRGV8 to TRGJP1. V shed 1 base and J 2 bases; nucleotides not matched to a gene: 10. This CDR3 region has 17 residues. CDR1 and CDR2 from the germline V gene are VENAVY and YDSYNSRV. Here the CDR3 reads CATWDRLWGTTGWFKIF. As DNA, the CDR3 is TGTGCCACCTGGGATAGACTATGGGGCACCACTGGTTGGTTCAAGATATTT.

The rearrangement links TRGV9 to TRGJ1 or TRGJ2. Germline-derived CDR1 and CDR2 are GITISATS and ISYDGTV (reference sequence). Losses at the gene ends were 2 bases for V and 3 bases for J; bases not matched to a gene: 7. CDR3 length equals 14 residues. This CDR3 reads CALWEEGVYYKKLF. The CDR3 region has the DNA TGTGCCTTGTGGGAGGAGGGGGTTTATTATAAGAAACTCTTT.

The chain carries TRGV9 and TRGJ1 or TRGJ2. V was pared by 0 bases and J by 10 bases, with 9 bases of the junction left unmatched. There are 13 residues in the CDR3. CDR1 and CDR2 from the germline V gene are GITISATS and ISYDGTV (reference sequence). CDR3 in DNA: TGTGCCTTGTGGGAGGTGAAGATGTGGAAGAAACTCTTT. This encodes CALWEVKMWKKLF.

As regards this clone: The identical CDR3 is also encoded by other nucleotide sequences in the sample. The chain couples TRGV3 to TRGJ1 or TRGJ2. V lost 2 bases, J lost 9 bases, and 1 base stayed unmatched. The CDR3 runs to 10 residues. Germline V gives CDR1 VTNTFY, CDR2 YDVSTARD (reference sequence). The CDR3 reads CATWDTKKLF. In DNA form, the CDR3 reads TGTGCCACCTGGGACACTAAGAAACTCTTT.

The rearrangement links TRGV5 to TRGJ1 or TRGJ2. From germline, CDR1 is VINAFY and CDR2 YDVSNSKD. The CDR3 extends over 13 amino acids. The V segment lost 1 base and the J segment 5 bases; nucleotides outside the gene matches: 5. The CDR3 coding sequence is TGTGCCACCTGGGACAGCAATGATTATAAGAAACTCTTT. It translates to CATWDSNDYKKLF.

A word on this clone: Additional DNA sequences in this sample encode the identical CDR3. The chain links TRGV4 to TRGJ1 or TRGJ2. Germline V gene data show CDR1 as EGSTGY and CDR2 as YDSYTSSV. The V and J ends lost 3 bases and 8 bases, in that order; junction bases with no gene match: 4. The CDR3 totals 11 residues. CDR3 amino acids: CATWDRNKKLF. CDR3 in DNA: TGTGCCACCTGGGATCGGAATAAGAAACTCTTT.

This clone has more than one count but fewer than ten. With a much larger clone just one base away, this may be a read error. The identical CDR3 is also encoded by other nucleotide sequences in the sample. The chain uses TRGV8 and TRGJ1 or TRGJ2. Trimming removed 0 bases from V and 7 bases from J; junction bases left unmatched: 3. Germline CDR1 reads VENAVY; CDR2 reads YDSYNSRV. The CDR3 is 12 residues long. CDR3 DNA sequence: TGTGCCACCTGGGATAGGTACTATAAGAAACTCTTT. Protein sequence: CATWDRYYKKLF.